The clone carrying this T cell receptor (beta chain) was found many times. This specimen comes from a study of CD8 T cells in ankylosing spondylitis. Using its own MiXCR run on the 5' RACE reads, TCRdb lists one record per CDR3 protein. In the table there are roughly 64,000 distinct CDR3 sequences, 6% to 8% of which are singletons. The V end was cut by 6 bases, the J end by 2 bases, with 15 bases between. CDR1 is SGHNT, CDR2 YENEEA, per germline. CDR3 length: 15 residues. Sequenced sample: synovial fluid, either unsorted or a sorted T cell fraction (not recorded which). This sequence originates from a male donor with ankylosing spondylitis. The chain links TRBV11-3 to TRBJ2-3; weak D call: TRBD1 (6 bases). CDR3 protein: CASRRRQVPTDTQYF. The CDR3, as DNA: TGTGCCAGCAGACGCAGACAGGTCCCCACAGATACGCAGTATTTT.